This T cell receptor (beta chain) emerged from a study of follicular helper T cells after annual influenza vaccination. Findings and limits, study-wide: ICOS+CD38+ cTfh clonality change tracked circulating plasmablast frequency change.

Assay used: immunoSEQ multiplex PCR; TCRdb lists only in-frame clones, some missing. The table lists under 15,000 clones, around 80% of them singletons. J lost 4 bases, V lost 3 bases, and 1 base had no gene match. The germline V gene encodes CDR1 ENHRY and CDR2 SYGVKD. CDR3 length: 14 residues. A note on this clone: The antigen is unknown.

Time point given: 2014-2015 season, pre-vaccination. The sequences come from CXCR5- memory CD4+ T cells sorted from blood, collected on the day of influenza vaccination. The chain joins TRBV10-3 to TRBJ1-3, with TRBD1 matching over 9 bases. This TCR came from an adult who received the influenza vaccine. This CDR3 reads CAISDGTGGNTIYF. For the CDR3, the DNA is TGTGCCATCAGTGACGGGACAGGGGGAAACACCATATATTTT.